The rows below give T cell receptor beta chains drawn from one sample of a study of blood T cells in healthy people across ages. MiXCR, applied by TCRdb to the 5' RACE reads, yields one record per CDR3 protein. The sample carries 800,000 or so distinct CDR3 sequences, approximately 25% recorded once. These records were also assigned to another study, of T cells of mothers and their children.

The sample comprised blood. These receptor sequences come from a boy between 5 and 17 years old in good health. CDR3s include the opening cysteine and the closing phenylalanine or tryptophan. The D gene is left open where the match is weak. The listing skips clone size in some rows; elsewhere it reads once, few, many or a size class.

length	V	J	D	size	CDR3	DNA
12	TRBV7-9	TRBJ2-1	.	.	CASSTDRPEQFF	TGTGCCAGCAGCACAGACAGACCAGAGCAGTTCTTC
14	TRBV20-1	TRBJ1-3	.	.	CSARERNSGNTIYF	TGCAGTGCTAGAGAACGGAACTCTGGAAACACCATATATTTT
13	TRBV4-3	TRBJ2-5	.	.	CASSHSLGETQYF	TGCGCCAGCAGCCATAGCCTGGGGGAGACCCAGTACTTC
12	TRBV5-1	TRBJ2-1	TRBD1	.	CASSSGTGHSFF	TGCGCCAGCAGTTCCGGGACAGGGCATTCGTTCTTC
12	TRBV7-6	TRBJ2-1	.	few	CASSLVMNEQFF	TGTGCCAGCAGCTTAGTAATGAATGAGCAGTTCTTC
17	TRBV12-3/TRBV12-4	TRBJ2-5	TRBD1	.	CASSPGDSPLPRETQYF	TGTGCCAGCAGCCCTGGGGACAGTCCTTTACCGAGGGAGACCCAGTACTTC
15	TRBV9	TRBJ1-3	.	few	CASSDQGPSGNTIYF	TGTGCCAGCAGCGACCAGGGTCCCTCTGGAAACACCATATATTTT
14	TRBV27	TRBJ2-7	.	.	CASSSLATPYEQYF	TGTGCCAGCAGTTCTCTAGCGACTCCCTACGAGCAGTACTTC
16	TRBV5-1	TRBJ1-5	.	.	CASSLDPAGSNQPQHF	TGCGCCAGCAGCTTGGATCCGGCAGGGTCAAATCAGCCCCAGCATTTT
15	TRBV4-1	TRBJ2-1	TRBD2	many	CASSWSSGGYNEQFF	TGCGCCAGCAGCTGGTCTAGCGGGGGTTACAATGAGCAGTTCTTC
14	TRBV7-8	TRBJ2-1	TRBD1	few	CASSLADRGNEQFF	TGTGCCAGCAGCTTAGCAGACAGGGGCAATGAGCAGTTCTTC
14	TRBV7-2	TRBJ2-1	.	.	CASSFRDFYNEQFF	TGTGCCAGCAGCTTCCGGGACTTCTACAATGAGCAGTTCTTC
15	TRBV6-1	TRBJ2-1	.	.	CASRTPTGYGNEQFF	TGTGCCAGCAGGACACCCACAGGGTATGGCAATGAGCAGTTCTTC
14	TRBV19	TRBJ2-1	.	.	CASNTFGDVNEQFF	TGTGCCAGTAACACCTTTGGGGACGTCAATGAGCAGTTCTTC
15	TRBV29-1	TRBJ2-3	TRBD1	.	CSVPPTGDPGDTQYF	TGCAGCGTTCCCCCGACAGGGGACCCCGGAGATACGCAGTATTTT
18	TRBV4-1	TRBJ2-1	.	.	CASSQDHYRGTTDNEQFF	TGCGCCAGCAGCCAAGATCATTATCGGGGAACGACCGACAATGAGCAGTTCTTC
14	TRBV29-1	TRBJ2-7	.	.	CSVGGLDRSYEQYF	TGCAGCGTTGGGGGTTTAGACAGATCCTACGAGCAGTACTTC
16	TRBV5-1	TRBJ2-7	TRBD2	few	CASSSTAGTSGEEQYF	TGCGCCAGCAGCTCCACAGCGGGGACTAGCGGGGAAGAGCAGTACTTC
18	TRBV25-1	TRBJ2-7	TRBD2	.	CASSVVGLEGGKPDEQYF	TGTGCCAGCAGTGTGGTCGGACTAGAGGGAGGAAAGCCGGACGAGCAGTACTTC
15	TRBV7-2	TRBJ2-1	TRBD1	few	CASSLTGQGKSEQFF	TGTGCCAGCAGCCTGACGGGACAGGGTAAGAGTGAGCAGTTCTTC
14	TRBV6-2/TRBV6-3	TRBJ1-2	TRBD1	.	CASSLQGGLGGYTF	TGTGCCAGCAGCCTACAGGGGGGGCTTGGAGGCTACACCTTC
19	TRBV3-1	TRBJ2-5	TRBD2	.	CASSQDMWGLAVRSKTQYF	TGTGCCAGCAGCCAAGATATGTGGGGACTAGCGGTCCGGTCCAAGACCCAGTACTTC
10	TRBV29-1	TRBJ2-5	.	few	CSALRGTQYF	TGCAGCGCGCTAAGGGGGACCCAGTACTTC
14	TRBV28	TRBJ2-1	.	.	CASSAPIIDNEQFF	TGTGCCAGCAGTGCGCCTATTATCGACAATGAGCAGTTCTTC
14	TRBV15	TRBJ2-1	.	.	CATSTYTMYNEQFF	TGTGCCACCAGCACCTACACAATGTACAATGAGCAGTTCTTC
14	TRBV20-1	TRBJ2-7	TRBD2	few	CSAQKTSGGYEQYF	TGCAGTGCTCAGAAGACTAGCGGGGGTTACGAGCAGTACTTC
13	TRBV20-1	TRBJ2-7	TRBD1	.	CSAAGGNTYEQYF	TGCAGTGCCGCAGGGGGTAATACCTACGAGCAGTACTTC
15	TRBV7-2	TRBJ2-7	TRBD2	.	CASSKGVAGGDEQYF	TGTGCCAGCAGCAAGGGAGTAGCGGGAGGGGACGAGCAGTACTTC
18	TRBV3-1	TRBJ2-2	TRBD1	.	CASSQSQGAHTNTGELFF	TGTGCCAGCAGCCAATCACAGGGGGCGCATACGAACACCGGGGAGCTGTTTTTT
19	TRBV6-9	TRBJ2-5	TRBD2	once	CASSLGLAGGPSSQETQYF	TGTGCCAGCAGCCTGGGACTAGCGGGGGGACCCTCGTCCCAAGAGACCCAGTACTTC
15	TRBV7-3	TRBJ2-3	TRBD2	few	CASKVSGRSTDTQYF	TGTGCCAGCAAAGTTAGCGGGAGAAGCACAGATACGCAGTATTTT
13	TRBV7-9	TRBJ2-7	.	few	CASSNRLVDEQYF	TGTGCCAGCAGCAACCGACTAGTCGACGAGCAGTACTTC
15	TRBV2	TRBJ2-3	TRBD2	many	CASSEGLAGTVTQYF	TGTGCCAGCAGTGAAGGACTAGCGGGAACGGTTACGCAGTATTTT
14	TRBV3-1	TRBJ1-1	.	.	CASSQPGLGTEAFF	TGTGCCAGCAGCCAACCGGGGCTGGGCACTGAAGCTTTCTTT
14	TRBV7-2	TRBJ2-7	TRBD2	.	CASKISGGHYEQYF	TGTGCCAGCAAAATTAGCGGGGGGCACTACGAGCAGTACTTC
15	TRBV3-1	TRBJ2-1	TRBD1	.	CASCFGTGGSNEQFF	TGTGCCAGCTGCTTCGGGACAGGGGGATCAAATGAGCAGTTCTTC
15	TRBV7-2	TRBJ2-1	TRBD2	.	CAGSLVRSGVDEQFF	TGTGCCGGCAGCCTTGTGAGGAGCGGGGTGGATGAGCAGTTCTTC
18	TRBV10-3	TRBJ1-6	.	few	CAISESGPGDTYNSPLHF	TGTGCCATCAGTGAGTCGGGCCCCGGGGACACCTATAATTCACCCCTCCACTTT
15	TRBV9	TRBJ1-2	.	few	CASSVGRGLDAGYTF	TGTGCCAGCAGCGTAGGTAGAGGGTTGGATGCTGGCTACACCTTC
12	TRBV29-1	TRBJ2-7	.	few	CSVEYQGNEQYF	TGCAGCGTTGAGTATCAGGGGAACGAGCAGTACTTC
13	TRBV6-2/TRBV6-3	TRBJ2-1	.	few	CASRDQSYNEQFF	TGTGCCAGCAGGGACCAATCCTACAATGAGCAGTTCTTC
15	TRBV2	TRBJ1-4	TRBD1	.	CASGTTGDGNEKLFF	TGTGCCAGCGGCACGACAGGGGATGGTAATGAAAAACTGTTTTTT
14	TRBV29-1	TRBJ2-1	TRBD1	.	CSVGQASSYNEQFF	TGCAGCGTCGGACAGGCGTCTTCCTACAATGAGCAGTTCTTC
14	TRBV2	TRBJ2-5	.	few	CASSEAYRGETQYF	TGTGCCAGCAGTGAAGCTTATAGAGGAGAGACCCAGTACTTC
16	TRBV6-6	TRBJ2-7	TRBD2	.	CASSLGTSGLIYEQYF	TGTGCCAGCAGTTTGGGGACTAGCGGGCTGATCTACGAGCAGTACTTC
16	TRBV5-1	TRBJ1-2	.	few	CASSGPLRDGEYGYTF	TGCGCCAGCAGCGGACCGCTTAGGGATGGAGAGTATGGTTACACCTTC
17	TRBV15	TRBJ1-1	TRBD1	.	CATSRDLLGTAHTEAFF	TGTGCCACCAGCAGAGATCTTTTGGGGACAGCGCACACTGAAGCTTTCTTT